The present TCR beta chain was sequenced within a study of vaccination effects on CD4 cells after COVID-19. About the study: The second dose preceded post-vaccine samples by a median of 72 days. Study-level findings and limits: In the late period after vaccination, infection- and vaccine-induced clones contracted markedly.

Under the ViraFEST assay, PBMC were stimulated with viral peptide pools so that antigen-specific CD4+ T cells expanded. Sequencing was performed afterwards. Upon completion of roughly ten days in culture, CD4+ T cells were isolated. Two doses of BNT162b2 or mRNA-1273 vaccine were administered to participants. IL-2 medium was substituted for half the medium on days 3 and 7. Some clones are missing from TCRdb's copy, which holds only in-frame ones; the method was immunoSEQ multiplex PCR. The sample contains around 22,000 clones, 65% to 85% of which appear only once. The CDR3 length is 15 residues. V was shortened by 0 bases and J by 2 bases, with 10 bases between the two germline ends. CDR1 and CDR2 (germline): SGHRS, YFSETQ. A note on this clone: Its antigen is undetermined.

The input for sequencing was CD4+ T cells from PBMCs cultured with HCoV-229E spike peptides, taken after COVID-19 vaccination. This sequence was found in a human donor who received a COVID-19 vaccine. The chain has TRBV5-1 and TRBJ2-3; possible D gene TRBD1, 5 bases. Written as DNA, the CDR3 is TGCGCCAGCAGCTTGGAGGGGATGTACACAGATACGCAGTATTTT. It translates to CASSLEGMYTDTQYF.